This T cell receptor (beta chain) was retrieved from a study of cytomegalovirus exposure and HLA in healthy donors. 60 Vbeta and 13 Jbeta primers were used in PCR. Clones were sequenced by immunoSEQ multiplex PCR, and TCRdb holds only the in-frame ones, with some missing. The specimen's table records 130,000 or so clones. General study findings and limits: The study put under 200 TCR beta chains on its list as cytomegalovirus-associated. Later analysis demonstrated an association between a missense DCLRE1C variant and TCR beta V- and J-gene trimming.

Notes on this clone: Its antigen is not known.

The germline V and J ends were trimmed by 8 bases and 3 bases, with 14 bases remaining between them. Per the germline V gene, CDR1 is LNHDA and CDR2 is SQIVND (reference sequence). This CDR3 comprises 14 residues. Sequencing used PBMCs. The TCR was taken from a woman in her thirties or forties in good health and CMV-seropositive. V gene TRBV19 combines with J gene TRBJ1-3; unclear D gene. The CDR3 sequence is CASGTRLGGNTIYF. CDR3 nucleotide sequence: TGTGCCAGTGGAACCAGGCTTGGTGGAAACACCATATATTTT. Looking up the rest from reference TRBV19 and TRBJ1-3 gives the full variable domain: DGGITQSPKYLFRKEGQNVTLSCEQNLNHDAMYWYRQDPGQGLRLIYYSQIVNDFQKGDIAEGYSVSREKKESFPLTVTSAQKNPTAFYLCASGTRLGGNTIYFGEGSWLTVV.